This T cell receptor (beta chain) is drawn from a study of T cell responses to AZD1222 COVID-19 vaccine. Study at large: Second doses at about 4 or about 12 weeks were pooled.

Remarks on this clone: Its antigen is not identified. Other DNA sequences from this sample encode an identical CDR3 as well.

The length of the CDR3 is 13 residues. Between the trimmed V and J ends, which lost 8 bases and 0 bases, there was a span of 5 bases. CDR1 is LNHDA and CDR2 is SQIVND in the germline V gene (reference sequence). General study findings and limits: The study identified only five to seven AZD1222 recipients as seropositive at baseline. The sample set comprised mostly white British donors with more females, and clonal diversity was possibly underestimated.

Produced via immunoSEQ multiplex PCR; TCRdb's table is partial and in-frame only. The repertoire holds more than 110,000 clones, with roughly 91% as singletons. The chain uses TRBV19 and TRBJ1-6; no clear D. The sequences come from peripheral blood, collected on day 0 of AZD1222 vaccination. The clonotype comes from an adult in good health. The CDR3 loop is CASSGSYNSPLHF. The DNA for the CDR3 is TGTGCCAGTTCCGGCTCCTATAATTCACCCCTCCACTTT.